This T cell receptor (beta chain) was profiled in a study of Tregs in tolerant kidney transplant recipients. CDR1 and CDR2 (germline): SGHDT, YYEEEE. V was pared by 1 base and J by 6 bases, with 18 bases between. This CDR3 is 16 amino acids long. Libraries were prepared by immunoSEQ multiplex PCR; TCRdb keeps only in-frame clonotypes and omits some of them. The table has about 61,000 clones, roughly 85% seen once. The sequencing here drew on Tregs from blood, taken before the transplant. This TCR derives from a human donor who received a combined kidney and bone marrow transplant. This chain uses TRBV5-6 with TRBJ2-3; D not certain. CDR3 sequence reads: CASSLFGTAPWDTQYF. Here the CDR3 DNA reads TGTGCCAGCAGCTTGTTCGGCACAGCTCCCTGGGATACGCAGTATTTT. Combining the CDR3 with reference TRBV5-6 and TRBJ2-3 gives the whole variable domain DAGVTQSPTHLIKTRGQQVTLRCSPKSGHDTVSWYQQALGQGPQFIFQYYEEEERQRGNFPDRFSGHQFPNYSSELNVNALLLGDSALYLCASSLFGTAPWDTQYFGPGTRLTVL.